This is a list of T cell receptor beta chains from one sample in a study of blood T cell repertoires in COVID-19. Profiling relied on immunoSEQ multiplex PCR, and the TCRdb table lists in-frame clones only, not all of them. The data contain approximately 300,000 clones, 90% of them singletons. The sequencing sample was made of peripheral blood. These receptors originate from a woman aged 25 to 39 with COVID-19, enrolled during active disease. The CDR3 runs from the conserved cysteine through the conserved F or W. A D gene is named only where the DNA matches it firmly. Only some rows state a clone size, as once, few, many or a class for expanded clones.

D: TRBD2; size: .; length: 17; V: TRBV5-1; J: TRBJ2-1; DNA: TGCGCCAGCAGCCAGGGACTAGCGGGAGGGCTAGACAATGAGCAGTTCTTC; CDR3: CASSQGLAGGLDNEQFF
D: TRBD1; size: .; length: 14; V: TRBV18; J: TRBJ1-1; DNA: TGTGCCAGCTCTCGGGACAGGCTCGACACTGAAGCTTTCTTT; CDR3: CASSRDRLDTEAFF
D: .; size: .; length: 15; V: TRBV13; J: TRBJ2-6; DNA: TGTGCCAGCAGCTTAGAGGCAGCGGGGGCCAACGTCCTGACTTTC; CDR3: CASSLEAAGANVLTF
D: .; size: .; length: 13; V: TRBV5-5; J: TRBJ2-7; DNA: TGTGCCAGCAGCTTGGGACAGTCCTACGAGCAGTACTTC; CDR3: CASSLGQSYEQYF
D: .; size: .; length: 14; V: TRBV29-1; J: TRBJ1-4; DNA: TGCAGCGTCGCCGACAGGAAAGGGGATGAAAAACTGTTTTTT; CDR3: CSVADRKGDEKLFF
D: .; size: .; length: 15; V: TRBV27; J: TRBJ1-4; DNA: TGTGCCAGCAGTTTACTGGGGAGCTATAATGAAAAACTGTTTTTT; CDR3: CASSLLGSYNEKLFF
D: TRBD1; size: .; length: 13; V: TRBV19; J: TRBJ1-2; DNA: TGTGCCAGTAGTATGGACAGGGGTGGCGGCTACACCTTC; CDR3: CASSMDRGGGYTF
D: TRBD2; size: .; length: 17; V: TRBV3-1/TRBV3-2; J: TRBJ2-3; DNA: TGTGCCAGCAGCCAAGACATAGCGGGAGGGCCTACAGATACGCAGTATTTT; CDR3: CASSQDIAGGPTDTQYF
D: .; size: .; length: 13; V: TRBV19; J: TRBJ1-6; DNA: TGTGCCAGGGACCACCGGGGGAATTCACCCCTCCACTTT; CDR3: CARDHRGNSPLHF
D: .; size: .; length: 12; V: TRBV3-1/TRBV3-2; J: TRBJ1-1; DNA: TGTGCCAGCAGCCACGGAGGGCAGAGGGCTTTCTTT; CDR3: CASSHGGQRAFF
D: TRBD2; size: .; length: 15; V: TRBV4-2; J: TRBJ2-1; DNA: TGTGCCAGCAGCCAGGAGCTAGCGGGGACCAATGAGCAGTTCTTC; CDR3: CASSQELAGTNEQFF
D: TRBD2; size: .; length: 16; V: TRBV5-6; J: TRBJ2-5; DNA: TGTGCCAGCAGCTATCCCGGGACTAGCGGGAGTGAGACCCAGTACTTC; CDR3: CASSYPGTSGSETQYF
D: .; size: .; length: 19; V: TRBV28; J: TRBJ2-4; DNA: TGTGCCAGCAGTCTCCCCCGGGTGAGGGTTGGACTAGCCAAAAACATTCAGTACTTC; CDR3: CASSLPRVRVGLAKNIQYF
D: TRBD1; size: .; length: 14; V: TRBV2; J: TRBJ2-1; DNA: TGTGCCAGCAGCGCCGACAGGGGGTTGAATGAGCAGTTCTTC; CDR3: CASSADRGLNEQFF
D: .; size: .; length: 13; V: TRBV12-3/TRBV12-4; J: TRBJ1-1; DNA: TGTGCCAGCAGCCCGGGACACGGCAAGGGAGCTTTCTTT; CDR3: CASSPGHGKGAFF
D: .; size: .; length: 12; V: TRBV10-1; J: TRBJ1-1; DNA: TGCGCCAGCAGTGAGGACAGGCGGAAAACTTTCTTT; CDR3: CASSEDRRKTFF
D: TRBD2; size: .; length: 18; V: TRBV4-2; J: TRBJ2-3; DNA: TGTGCCAGCAGCGCATTACTAGCGGGAGGGTCCGGCACAGATACGCAGTATTTT; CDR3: CASSALLAGGSGTDTQYF
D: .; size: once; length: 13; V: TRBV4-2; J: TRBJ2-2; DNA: TGTGCCAGCAGCCGACAGAACACCGGGGAGCTGTTTTTT; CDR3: CASSRQNTGELFF
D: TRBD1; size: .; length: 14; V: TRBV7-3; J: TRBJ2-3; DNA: TGTGCCAGCAGCTCACAGGGGAGCACAGATACGCAGTATTTT; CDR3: CASSSQGSTDTQYF
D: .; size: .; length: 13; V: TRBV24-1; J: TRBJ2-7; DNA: TGTGCCACCAGTGATGTGGGGGCAGGGGAGCAGTACTTC; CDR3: CATSDVGAGEQYF
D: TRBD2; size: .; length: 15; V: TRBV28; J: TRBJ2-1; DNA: TGTGCCAGCTCCTCTAGCGGGACCTCCTACAATGAGCAGTTCTTC; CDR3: CASSSSGTSYNEQFF
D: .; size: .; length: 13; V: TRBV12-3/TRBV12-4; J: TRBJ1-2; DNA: TGTGCCAGCACCAAGGCCAGAGGGCGCAACTACACCTTC; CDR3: CASTKARGRNYTF
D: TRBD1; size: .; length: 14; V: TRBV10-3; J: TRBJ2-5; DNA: TGTGCCACCTGCGGGACAGGGGGTCAAGAGACCCAGTACTTC; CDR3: CATCGTGGQETQYF
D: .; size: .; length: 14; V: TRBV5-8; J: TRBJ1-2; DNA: TGTGCCAGCAGCTTGGACGGTTGGAGCTATGGCTACACCTTC; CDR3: CASSLDGWSYGYTF
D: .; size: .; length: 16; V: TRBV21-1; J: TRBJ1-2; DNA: TGTGCCAGCAGCAAAGCACAGGGGCGCTTAAACTATGGCTACACCTTC; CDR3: CASSKAQGRLNYGYTF
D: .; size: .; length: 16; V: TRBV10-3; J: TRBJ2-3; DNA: TGTGCCATCACCCTGTCCCCTAGCGTCCGCACAGATACGCAGTATTTT; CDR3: CAITLSPSVRTDTQYF